A single sample is the source of the 21 T cell receptor beta chains below, sequenced in a study of blood T cell repertoires in COVID-19. Sequencing used immunoSEQ multiplex PCR; TCRdb keeps in-frame clones, though not all of them. The sample contains 250,000 to 350,000 clones, around 84% of which appear only once. The sequenced sample consisted of PBMCs or T cells enriched from blood (not recorded which). The receptors come from a woman in her fifties or sixties who had recovered from COVID-19.

The CDR3 sequence is CAWTRGLGGRGDEQFF. The CDR3 DNA follows: TGTGCCTGGACCCGAGGTCTGGGCGGGAGGGGGGATGAGCAGTTCTTC. The rearrangement uses TRBV30 and TRBJ2-1; TRBD2 aligns across 9 bases. V trimming: 4 bases; J trimming: 8 bases; junction bases outside the gene matches: 15. The CDR3 runs 16 residues. In germline, CDR1 is GTSNPN, CDR2 SVGIG (reference sequence).

This clone was recorded once. J is TRBJ1-2 and V is TRBV7-9; maybe TRBD1 (5 bases). The ends were cut back, 9 bases at V and 6 bases at J, with 26 bases in the middle. Germline V gene data show CDR1 as SEHNR and CDR2 as FQNEAQ (reference sequence). This CDR3 spans 16 amino acids. The CDR3 DNA is TGTGCCAGTGTAGACGGGACTAATGGGGACCTTAATGGCTACACCTTC. It yields the protein CASVDGTNGDLNGYTF.

About this clone itself: Additional DNA sequences in this sample encode the identical CDR3. The genes are TRBV19 and TRBJ1-5; weak D call: TRBD1 (5 bases). Germline V lookup: CDR1 LNHDA, CDR2 SQIVND (reference sequence). The V end lost 1 base, the J end lost 0 bases, and 7 bases lay between the germline ends. This CDR3 has 15 residues. The CDR3 loop reads CASSIAQGSNQPQHF. The CDR3 DNA sequence: TGTGCCAGTAGTATAGCTCAGGGTAGCAATCAGCCCCAGCATTTT.

This chain joins TRBV15 and TRBJ2-7; D is unclear. This CDR3 is built from 15 residues. Between the trimmed V and J ends, which lost 5 bases and 2 bases, there was a span of 16 bases. Germline assignment: CDR1 LNHNV and CDR2 YYDKDF (reference sequence). The CDR3 is CATSLTSARTYEQYF. The CDR3 nucleotides are TGTGCCACCAGCCTTACCTCTGCCAGGACCTACGAGCAGTACTTC.

The genes are TRBV18 and TRBJ1-2, with TRBD1 matching over 7 bases. Germline loops: CDR1 KGHSH, CDR2 LQKENI. V was clipped by 1 base and J by 3 bases; unmatched bases: 14. The CDR3 is 18 amino acids. CDR3 region: CASSPQNLGQPTYYGYTF. CDR3 sequence (DNA): TGTGCCAGCTCACCACAGAATTTGGGACAGCCCACTTACTATGGCTACACCTTC.

V gene TRBV4-1 combines with J gene TRBJ1-6, with 7 positions matching TRBD1. The V segment lost 4 bases and the J segment 7 bases; nucleotides outside the gene matches: 7. CDR1 MGHRA and CDR2 YSYEKL come from the germline V gene. The CDR3 is made up of 15 amino acids. The CDR3 DNA follows: TGCGCCAGCAGCCTCCGACAGGGCGCCAATTCACCCCTCCACTTT. It translates to CASSLRQGANSPLHF.

Worth noting for this clone: At the DNA level, this CDR3 is encoded by other sequences in the same sample as well. The chain joins TRBV6-2 or TRBV6-3 to TRBJ1-5; perhaps TRBD1 as D (5 bases). Germline V lookup: CDR1 MNHEY, CDR2 SVGEGT. Between the trimmed V and J ends, which lost 2 bases and 2 bases, there was a span of 10 bases. The CDR3 covers 15 residues. The CDR3 DNA reads TGTGCCAGCAGTTACCAAGGGGCTGGCAATCAGCCCCAGCATTTT. Translated, it gives CASSYQGAGNQPQHF.

The gene calls are TRBV3-1 (or the pseudogene TRBV3-2) and TRBJ1-2; 8 bases agree with TRBD1. CDR1 LGHDT and CDR2 YNNKEL come from the germline V gene (reference sequence). This CDR3 region has 17 residues. Trimming took 4 bases from V and 7 from J; bases not matched to a gene: 17. CDR3 sequence (DNA): TGTGCCAGCAGCCTAACCGACAGGGGAGGGAGTATAGGTGGCTACACCTTC. It is translated as CASSLTDRGGSIGGYTF.

The chain couples TRBV5-4 to TRBJ2-2; tentative D call: TRBD1 (5 bases). The CDR3 length is 15 residues. Trimming shortened V by 4 bases and J by 7 bases, and 17 bases separated the two germline ends. CDR1 and CDR2 from the germline V gene are SGHNT and YYREEE (reference sequence). CDR3 sequence reads: CASSPMDKPVGELFF. CDR3 sequence (DNA): TGTGCCAGCAGCCCGATGGACAAACCGGTCGGGGAGCTGTTTTTT.

The rearrangement uses TRBV20-1 and TRBJ2-7, with TRBD2 matching 10 bases. Germline assignment: CDR1 DFQATT and CDR2 SNEGSKA (reference sequence). The J segment lost 3 bases and the V segment lost 3 bases, leaving 11 bases of the junction unmatched. There are 16 residues in the CDR3. As DNA, the CDR3 is TGCAGTGCTAGTCGGCCTAGCGGGAGTTACGGCTACGAGCAGTACTTC. Translating it yields CSASRPSGSYGYEQYF.

The chain combines TRBV7-9 with TRBJ2-2, with D unclear. V was cut by 5 bases and J by 7 bases, with 11 bases left in between. Germline V CDR1 and CDR2: SEHNR, FQNEAQ (reference sequence). The CDR3 has 13 amino acids. CDR3 loop: CASSAAAVGELFF. DNA for the CDR3: TGTGCCAGCAGCGCCGCGGCCGTCGGGGAGCTGTTTTTT.

The chain carries TRBV4-3 and TRBJ2-1, with 10 nucleotides matching TRBD2. The V gene end was trimmed by 6 bases and the J gene end by 2 bases; junction bases not matched to a gene: 13. The CDR3 has 18 residues. The germline V gene has CDR1 LGHNA and CDR2 YSLEER. This CDR3 is CASRRHTSGTGTYNEQFF. The CDR3 DNA reads TGCGCCAGCAGACGACACACTAGCGGGACGGGTACCTACAATGAGCAGTTCTTC.

This chain joins TRBV2 and TRBJ1-6; TRBD1 might be the D (6 bases). Deletions cut 7 bases from V and 6 bases from J, with 19 bases between. Germline V gives CDR1 SNHLY, CDR2 FYNNEI. The CDR3 is made up of 16 amino acids. In DNA, the CDR3 is TGTGCCAGCACCCAGCGGACGGGGGGCGGTAATTCACCCCTCCACTTT. This encodes CASTQRTGGGNSPLHF.

The V and J genes are TRBV7-2 and TRBJ2-7; 9 positions match TRBD2. Germline trimming cut 4 bases from V and 0 bases from J; bases unmatched to any gene: 10. The CDR3 is 17 residues long. CDR1 and CDR2 from the germline V gene are SGHTA and FQGNSA. CDR3 residues: CASSSPLAGGRSYEQYF. As DNA, the CDR3 is TGTGCCAGCAGCTCCCCCCTCGCGGGAGGGCGCTCCTACGAGCAGTACTTC. The whole variable domain, filled in from reference TRBV7-2 and TRBJ2-7, reads GAGVSQSPSNKVTEKGKDVELRCDPISGHTALYWYRQSLGQGLEFLIYFQGNSAPDKSGLPSDRFSAERTGGSVSTLTIQRTQQEDSAVYLCASSSPLAGGRSYEQYFGPGTRLTVT.

This clone was detected ten times or more. V gene TRBV28 combines with J gene TRBJ1-1, with 7 nucleotides matching TRBD1. CDR3 length: 17 amino acids. Germline V gene sequence: CDR1 MDHEN, CDR2 SYDVKM. The V gene end was trimmed by 1 base and the J gene end by 0 bases; junction bases not matched to a gene: 8. CDR3 sequence (DNA): TGTGCCAGCAGTTTATTCGGGACAGATATATTGAACACTGAAGCTTTCTTT. Translating gives CASSLFGTDILNTEAFF.

This clone was observed a few times. This chain joins TRBV10-1 and TRBJ1-6, with D unresolved. V lost 6 bases and J 9 bases, leaving 18 bases between the germline ends. Germline CDR1 reads WNHNN; CDR2 reads SYGVQD (reference sequence). The CDR3 sequence is 15 residues long. The CDR3 region is CASRTGLTRGSPLHF. The CDR3 region has the DNA TGCGCCAGCAGGACGGGTCTCACGCGGGGTTCACCCCTCCACTTT.

This chain joins TRBV15 and TRBJ1-4; 7 bases are a match to TRBD1. After removal of 0 bases from V and 3 bases from J, the junction contained 4 bases not matched to a gene. This CDR3 region has 16 residues. Germline assignment: CDR1 LNHNV and CDR2 YYDKDF (reference sequence). The CDR3 sequence: CATSRDGDRANEKLFF. The CDR3 DNA reads TGTGCCACCAGCAGAGATGGCGACAGGGCTAATGAAAAACTGTTTTTT.

This clone was observed once. This chain connects TRBV7-6 to TRBJ2-1; 8 bases agree with TRBD1. Germline V gene sequence: CDR1 SGHVS, CDR2 FNYEAQ. The CDR3 runs to 18 residues. The ends lost 1 base at V and 6 bases at J; junction bases unmatched: 14. CDR3 DNA: TGTGCCAGCAGCTTAGGGGTCCGGGGACAGGTGTTAACCAATGAGCAGTTCTTC. Protein sequence: CASSLGVRGQVLTNEQFF.

The genes are TRBV5-1 and TRBJ2-1; 9 nucleotides agree with TRBD1. The CDR3 has 15 residues. From germline, CDR1 is SGHRS and CDR2 YFSETQ. After removal of 3 bases from V and 5 bases from J, the junction contained 6 bases not matched to a gene. DNA of the CDR3: TGCGCCAGCAGCTATGGACAGGGGATAGACAATGAGCAGTTCTTC. It translates to CASSYGQGIDNEQFF.

This chain uses TRBV19 with TRBJ1-1, with TRBD1 matching over 10 bases. The junction had 4 bases not matched to a gene; V was cut back by 7 bases and J by 11 bases. The CDR3 runs to 11 residues. Germline CDR1 and CDR2: LNHDA and SQIVND (reference sequence). The CDR3 DNA sequence: TGTGCCAGTACCGCGGACAGGGGGGCTTTCTTT. Amino acid sequence: CASTADRGAFF. Together with reference TRBV19 and TRBJ1-1, the CDR3 gives the full variable domain: DGGITQSPKYLFRKEGQNVTLSCEQNLNHDAMYWYRQDPGQGLRLIYYSQIVNDFQKGDIAEGYSVSREKKESFPLTVTSAQKNPTAFYLCASTADRGAFFGQGTRLTVV.

The V call is TRBV4-2, the J call TRBJ1-2; a possible D gene is TRBD1 (5 bases). V was trimmed by 4 bases and J by 4 bases, leaving 16 bases between them. In germline, CDR1 is LGHNA, CDR2 YNFKEQ. The CDR3 contains 15 residues. The CDR3 DNA is TGTGCCAGCAGCCCAAGGGTGGGGGGGACCTATGGCTACACCTTC. This sequence encodes CASSPRVGGTYGYTF.